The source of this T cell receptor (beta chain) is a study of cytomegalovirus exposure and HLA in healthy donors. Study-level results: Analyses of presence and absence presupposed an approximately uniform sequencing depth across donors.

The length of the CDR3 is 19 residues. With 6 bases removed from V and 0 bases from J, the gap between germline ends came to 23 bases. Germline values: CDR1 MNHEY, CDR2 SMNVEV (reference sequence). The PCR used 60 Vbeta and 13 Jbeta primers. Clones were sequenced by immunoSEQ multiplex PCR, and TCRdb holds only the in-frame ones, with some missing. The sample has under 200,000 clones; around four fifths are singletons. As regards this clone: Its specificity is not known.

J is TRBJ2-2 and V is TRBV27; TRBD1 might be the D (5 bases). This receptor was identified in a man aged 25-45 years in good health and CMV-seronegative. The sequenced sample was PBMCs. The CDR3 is CASRISPPRQHSNTGELFF. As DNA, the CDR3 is TGTGCCAGCAGGATATCACCCCCAAGACAGCATTCGAACACCGGGGAGCTGTTTTTT.